The clone carrying this TCR beta chain was detected a few times. Its antigen is undetermined. The data were taken from a study of cytotoxic CD8 clonotypes in ibrutinib-treated CLL. Across the whole study: Sequenced samples delivered averages of 255,043 productive templates and roughly 100,000 productive rearrangements. Study-wide findings and caveats: Before falling back toward baseline at progression, clonality had risen at the time of ibrutinib response.

Here immunoSEQ multiplex PCR was the method, and the copy in TCRdb shows in-frame clones only, minus some. The data show roughly 250,000 clones, with 70% seen just once and approximately 15% held by the top ten. Trimming removed 4 bases from V and 2 bases from J; junction bases left unmatched: 6. Germline values: CDR1 SEHNR, CDR2 FQNEAQ (reference sequence). The CDR3 contains 15 residues. V gene TRBV7-9 combines with J gene TRBJ2-7, with 9 nucleotides matching TRBD2. The sample consisted of PBMCs, taken after 24 months of ibrutinib treatment. This clonotype originated in a human donor with chronic lymphocytic leukemia. The CDR3: CASSSAGGITYEQYF. As DNA, the CDR3 is TGTGCCAGCAGCTCGGCGGGGGGGATAACCTACGAGCAGTACTTC. The full variable domain, with the rest looked up from reference TRBV7-9 and TRBJ2-7, is DTGVSQNPRHKITKRGQNVTFRCDPISEHNRLYWYRQTLGQGPEFLTYFQNEAQLEKSRLLSDRFSAERPKGSFSTLEIQRTEQGDSAMYLCASSSAGGITYEQYFGPGTRLTVT.